This T cell receptor (beta chain) was observed in a study of naive and memory T cell subsets. The study, taken as a whole, reports: TCR transcript changes with activation or differentiation may affect this RNA method.

An oligonucleotide containing a UMI was ligated to the 3' end of TCR cDNA. Whole-blood samples were 2 to 2.5 ml of peripheral blood from healthy adult volunteers. Input was about 1 to 1000 ng of DNase-treated total RNA without cell sorting. Unmatched junction bases numbered 9, after V lost 0 bases and J lost 10 bases. The V gene's germline CDR1 is SGHAT and CDR2 FQNNGV. The CDR3 totals 15 residues. The SP2 primer and nested alpha and beta constant region primers amplified ligated cDNA in four rounds. Alpha and beta constant region primers primed reverse transcription for blood and skin samples. Using its own MiXCR run on the 5' RACE reads, TCRdb lists one record per CDR3 protein. The table has roughly 30,000 distinct CDR3 sequences, roughly 17% seen once. A note on this clonotype: The antigen is not known.

The TCR was taken from a female donor in good health. The J gene is TRBJ1-1, the V gene TRBV11-2; 9 nucleotides align to TRBD1. CDR3 nucleotide sequence: TGTGCCAGCAGCTTAGAAAGGGGACAGGGTACGGTAGCTTTCTTT. Amino acid sequence: CASSLERGQGTVAFF.